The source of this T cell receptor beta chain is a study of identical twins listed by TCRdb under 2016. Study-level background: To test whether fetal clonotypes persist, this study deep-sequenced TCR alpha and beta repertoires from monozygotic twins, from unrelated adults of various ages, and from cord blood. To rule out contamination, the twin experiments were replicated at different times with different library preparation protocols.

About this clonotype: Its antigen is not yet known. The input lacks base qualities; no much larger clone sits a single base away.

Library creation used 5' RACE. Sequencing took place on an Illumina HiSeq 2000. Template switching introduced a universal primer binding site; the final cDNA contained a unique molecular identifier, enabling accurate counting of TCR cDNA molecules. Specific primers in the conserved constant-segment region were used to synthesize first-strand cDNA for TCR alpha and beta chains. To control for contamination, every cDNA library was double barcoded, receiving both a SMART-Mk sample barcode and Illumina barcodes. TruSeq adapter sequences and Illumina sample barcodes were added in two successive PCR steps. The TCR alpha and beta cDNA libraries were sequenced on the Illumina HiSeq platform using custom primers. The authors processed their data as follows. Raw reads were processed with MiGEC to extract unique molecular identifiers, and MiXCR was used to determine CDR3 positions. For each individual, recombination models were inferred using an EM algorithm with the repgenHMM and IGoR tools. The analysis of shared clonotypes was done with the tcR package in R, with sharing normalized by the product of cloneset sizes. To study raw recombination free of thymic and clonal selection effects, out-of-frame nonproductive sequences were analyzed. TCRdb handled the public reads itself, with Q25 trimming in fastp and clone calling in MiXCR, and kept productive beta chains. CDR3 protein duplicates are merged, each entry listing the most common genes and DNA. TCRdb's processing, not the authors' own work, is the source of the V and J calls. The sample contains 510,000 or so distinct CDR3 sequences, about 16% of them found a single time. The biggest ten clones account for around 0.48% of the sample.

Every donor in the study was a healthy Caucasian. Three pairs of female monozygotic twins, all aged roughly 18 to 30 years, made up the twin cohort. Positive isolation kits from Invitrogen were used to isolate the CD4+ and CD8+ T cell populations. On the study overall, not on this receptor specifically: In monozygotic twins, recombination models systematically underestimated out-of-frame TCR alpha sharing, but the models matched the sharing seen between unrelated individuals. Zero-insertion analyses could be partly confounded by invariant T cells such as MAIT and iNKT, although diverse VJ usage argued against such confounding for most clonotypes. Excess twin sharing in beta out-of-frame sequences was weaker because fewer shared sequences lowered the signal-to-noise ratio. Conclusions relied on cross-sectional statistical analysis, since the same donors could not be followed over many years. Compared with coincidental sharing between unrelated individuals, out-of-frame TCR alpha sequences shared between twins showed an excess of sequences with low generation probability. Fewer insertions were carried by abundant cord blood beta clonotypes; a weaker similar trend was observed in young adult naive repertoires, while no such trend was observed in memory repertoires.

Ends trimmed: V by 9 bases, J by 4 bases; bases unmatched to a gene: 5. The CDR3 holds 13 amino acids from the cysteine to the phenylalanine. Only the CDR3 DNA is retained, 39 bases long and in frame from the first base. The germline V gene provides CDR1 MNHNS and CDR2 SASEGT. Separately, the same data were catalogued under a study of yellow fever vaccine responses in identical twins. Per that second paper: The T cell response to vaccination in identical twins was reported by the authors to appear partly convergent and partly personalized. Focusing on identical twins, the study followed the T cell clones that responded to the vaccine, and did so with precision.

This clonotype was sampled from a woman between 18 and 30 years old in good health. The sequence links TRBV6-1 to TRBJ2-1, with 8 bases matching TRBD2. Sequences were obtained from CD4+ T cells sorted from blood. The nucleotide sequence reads TGTGCCAGTAAGCGGGAGAGGTACAATGAGCAGTTCTTC. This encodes CASKRERYNEQFF.